This TCR beta chain was obtained from a study of T-cell memory formation after mild COVID-19. Study-level findings and limits: Clones which contracted sat mainly in CM and EM if CD4+, and in EMRA if CD8+.

CDR3 length: 14 amino acids. The V end lost 3 bases, the J end lost 2 bases, and 11 bases lay between the germline ends. In germline, CDR1 is SGHRS, CDR2 YFSETQ. TCRalpha and TCRbeta libraries used 5'RACE with constant-segment primers and UMIs. Via MiXCR, TCRdb re-called the 5' RACE reads, giving one row per CDR3 protein. The repertoire holds about 560,000 distinct CDR3 sequences, with roughly 17% as singletons. As regards this clonotype: Its matching antigen is unknown.

This receptor was identified in an adult woman who had mild COVID-19 (a few samples of this study predate the infection). Cell type and time point are not known. The source material was PBMCs or a T cell subset sorted from them (not recorded which). The V call is TRBV5-1, the J call TRBJ1-1; D not resolved. The CDR3 nucleotides read TGCGCCAGCAGCTCCCGTATGACAAACACTGAAGCTTTCTTT. Translated, it gives CASSSRMTNTEAFF. The complete variable domain, with remaining parts taken from reference TRBV5-1 and TRBJ1-1, reads KAGVTQTPRYLIKTRGQQVTLSCSPISGHRSVSWYQQTPGQGLQFLFEYFSETQRNKGNFPGRFSGRQFSNSRSEMNVSTLELGDSALYLCASSSRMTNTEAFFGQGTRLTVV.